Listed below are T cell receptor beta chains from one sample, sequenced in a study of blood T cell repertoires in COVID-19. Clones were sequenced by immunoSEQ multiplex PCR, and TCRdb holds only the in-frame ones, with some missing. The repertoire holds 200,000 to 250,000 clones, with about 92% as singletons. The sequencing input was peripheral blood. These TCRs come from a man aged 25 to 40 with acute or convalescent COVID-19. CDR3s include the opening cysteine and the closing phenylalanine or tryptophan. Fields, in order: J gene, clone size, D gene, V gene, CDR3 protein, CDR3 DNA. A D gene is named only where the DNA matches it firmly. The size field is filled for only some rows; it gives once, few, many or a size class.

TRBJ2-5 . . TRBV7-3 CASSPRAGREETQYF TGTGCCAGCAGCCCAAGGGCGGGAAGGGAAGAGACCCAGTACTTC
TRBJ1-5 . TRBD1 TRBV27 CASSSGGWESPQHF TGTGCCAGCAGTTCAGGGGGGTGGGAGTCGCCCCAGCATTTT
TRBJ2-1 . . TRBV7-9 CASSTGFSYNEQFF TGTGCCAGCAGCACAGGGTTCTCCTACAATGAGCAGTTCTTC
TRBJ1-1 . TRBD1 TRBV5-1 CASSSGQGDTEAFF TGCGCCAGCAGCTCCGGACAGGGGGACACTGAAGCTTTCTTT
TRBJ1-5 once TRBD1 TRBV7-2 CASSHGQGAIQPQHF TGTGCCAGCAGCCACGGACAGGGGGCGATCCAGCCCCAGCATTTT
TRBJ1-6 . TRBD1 TRBV7-2 CASSRGQGGSPLHF TGTGCCAGCAGCCGGGGACAGGGCGGTTCACCCCTCCACTTT
TRBJ1-2 . . TRBV6-5 CASSPGQSIYGYTF TGTGCCAGCAGCCCCGGACAGTCAATCTATGGCTACACCTTC
TRBJ2-2 . TRBD1 TRBV6-1 CASSQGDRAWSGELFF TGTGCCAGCAGTCAAGGGGACAGGGCTTGGTCCGGGGAGCTGTTTTTT
TRBJ1-4 . . TRBV5-1 CASSSGRVGGTNEKLFF TGCGCCAGCAGCTCCGGAAGGGTCGGGGGAACTAATGAAAAACTGTTTTTT
TRBJ2-2 . . TRBV5-4 CASLFTGTRSTGELFF TGTGCCAGCTTATTCACCGGGACAAGATCGACCGGGGAGCTGTTTTTT
TRBJ1-2 . TRBD1 TRBV5-1 CASRGTGESGNYGYTF TGCGCCAGCAGAGGGACAGGGGAGTCGGGGAACTATGGCTACACCTTC
TRBJ1-6 . . TRBV5-4 CASSFGGGGSPLHF TGTGCCAGCAGCTTTGGTGGGGGAGGTTCACCCCTCCACTTT
TRBJ2-7 . . TRBV2 CASSELIQTEQYF TGTGCCAGCAGTGAACTTATACAAACCGAGCAGTACTTC
TRBJ2-1 . . TRBV12-3/TRBV12-4 CASSFQGIDEQFF TGTGCCAGCAGTTTTCAGGGTATCGATGAGCAGTTCTTC
TRBJ1-4 . TRBD1 TRBV5-1 CASSWTGQSNEKLFF TGCGCCAGCAGCTGGACGGGACAGAGTAATGAAAAACTGTTTTTT
TRBJ1-2 many . TRBV3-1/TRBV3-2 CASSQDFSTSYGYTF TGTGCCAGCAGCCAAGATTTTTCTACTAGCTATGGCTACACCTTC
TRBJ2-3 . TRBD2 TRBV9 CASSPGLAGGLTDTQYF TGTGCCAGCAGCCCCGGACTAGCGGGGGGTCTAACAGATACGCAGTATTTT
TRBJ2-2 . TRBD2 TRBV24-1 CATSDPIAGVGTGELFF TGTGCCACCAGTGACCCCATAGCGGGAGTAGGCACCGGGGAGCTGTTTTTT
TRBJ2-3 . TRBD1 TRBV2 CASGVQTGGTDTQYF TGTGCCAGCGGAGTTCAGACAGGGGGCACAGATACGCAGTATTTT
TRBJ2-2 few . TRBV3-1/TRBV3-2 CASSHPKGERYSGELFF TGTGCCAGCAGCCATCCTAAGGGGGAGCGGTATAGCGGGGAGCTGTTTTTT
TRBJ2-3 . TRBD2 TRBV30 CAWKRSGGASDTQYF TGTGCCTGGAAGCGGTCGGGGGGGGCCTCCGATACGCAGTATTTT
TRBJ2-1 . . TRBV11-3 CASSSGLSSYNEQFF TGTGCCAGCAGCTCGGGACTGAGCTCCTACAATGAGCAGTTCTTC
TRBJ2-7 . TRBD1 TRBV28 CASSGTGIHEQYF TGTGCCAGCTCCGGGACAGGGATCCACGAGCAGTACTTC
TRBJ2-1 . TRBD2 TRBV11-1 CASSLGLANEQFF TGTGCCAGCAGCTTGGGACTAGCGAATGAGCAGTTCTTC
TRBJ2-1 . TRBD2 TRBV15 CATISGGPGNEQFF TGTGCCACCATAAGCGGGGGTCCGGGGAATGAGCAGTTCTTC
TRBJ2-7 . TRBD1 TRBV4-1 CASSQASGQTYEQYF TGCGCCAGCAGCCAAGCCTCGGGACAGACCTACGAGCAGTACTTC
TRBJ1-1 once . TRBV19 CASSEAGSMNTEAFF TGTGCCAGTAGTGAGGCAGGGTCGATGAACACTGAAGCTTTCTTT
TRBJ1-2 . TRBD1 TRBV7-8 CASSYSDRDYGYTF TGTGCCAGCAGTTATTCGGACAGGGATTATGGCTACACCTTC
TRBJ1-1 . TRBD1 TRBV5-4 CASQPGGGPGTGWVAEAFF TGTGCCAGCCAGCCCGGAGGTGGGCCAGGGACAGGGTGGGTCGCTGAAGCTTTCTTT
TRBJ2-5 . TRBD2 TRBV3-1/TRBV3-2 CASSQGRLAGLETQYF TGTGCCAGCAGCCAGGGCCGACTAGCGGGACTAGAGACCCAGTACTTC
TRBJ2-7 . . TRBV30 CAWRYGFSYEQYF TGTGCCTGGAGATACGGTTTCTCCTACGAGCAGTACTTC
TRBJ2-1 . TRBD1 TRBV29-1 CSVGQGAPNEQFF TGCAGCGTTGGGCAGGGGGCGCCGAATGAGCAGTTCTTC
TRBJ1-2 . . TRBV4-2 CASSQEGGNRPYGYTF TGTGCCAGCAGCCAAGAGGGGGGGAACAGGCCCTATGGCTACACCTTC